The 15 T cell receptor beta chains below come from one sample, sequenced in a study of T cells after yellow fever vaccination. Each CDR3 protein gets one entry after TCRdb re-called the 5' RACE reads with MiXCR. The sample lists 450,000 to 650,000 distinct CDR3 sequences; 20% to 25% were seen once. The specimen comprised PBMCs, sampled roughly 20 days after the first yellow fever vaccination. All receptors come from a man aged 18 to 29 who received the YFV17D yellow fever vaccine.

This rearrangement joins TRBV20-1 to TRBJ2-2; TRBD2 matches at 7 bases. The germline V gene encodes CDR1 DFQATT and CDR2 SNEGSKA (reference sequence). This CDR3 comprises 13 residues. V trimming: 6 bases; J trimming: 7 bases; junction bases outside the gene matches: 8. CDR3 DNA: TGCAGTGCCCTGAGCGGGGCGAACGGGGAGCTGTTTTTT. Its protein product is CSALSGANGELFF.

This clonotype has just a few counts. The chain carries TRBV7-2 and TRBJ2-2; unclear D gene. The CDR3 is 14 amino acids. Germline V CDR1 and CDR2: SGHTA, FQGNSA. V lost 0 bases to trimming and J lost 6 bases, with 8 bases between them. The CDR3 loop is CASSLAGVPGELFF. The CDR3 region has the DNA TGTGCCAGCAGCTTAGCTGGCGTTCCCGGGGAGCTGTTTTTT.

The chain recombines TRBV6-2 or TRBV6-3 with TRBJ2-1; TRBD2 matches 10 bases. The V and J ends lost 4 bases and 6 bases, in that order; junction bases with no gene match: 9. Germline lookup yields CDR1 MNHEY and CDR2 SVGEGT. The CDR3 covers 16 residues. CDR3 sequence reads: CASSSFSSGGANEQFF. CDR3 bases: TGTGCCAGCAGTTCCTTTTCCAGCGGGGGGGCCAATGAGCAGTTCTTC.

This clonotype was picked up one time. The chain uses TRBV27 and TRBJ2-1; 11 positions agree with TRBD2. Germline V lookup: CDR1 MNHEY, CDR2 SMNVEV (reference sequence). V trimming: 5 bases; J trimming: 7 bases; junction bases outside the gene matches: 4. The length of the CDR3 is 14 residues. The CDR3 sequence: CASSPSGGRNEQFF. For the CDR3, the DNA is TGTGCCAGCAGTCCTAGCGGGGGGCGGAATGAGCAGTTCTTC.

This clonotype has a handful of counts. The chain recombines TRBV9 with TRBJ1-1; weak D call: TRBD1 (6 bases). Trimming stripped 4 bases from V and 2 bases from J, with 15 bases between. CDR3 length equals 15 residues. Germline V gene data show CDR1 as SGDLS and CDR2 as YYNGEE. The DNA for the CDR3 is TGTGCCAGCAGCCCCCAGGGGTTGGGTAACACTGAAGCTTTCTTT. Translating it yields CASSPQGLGNTEAFF.

This clonotype was counted ten times or more. This chain connects TRBV6-2 or TRBV6-3 to TRBJ2-7; D is uncertain. Germline CDR1 reads MNHEY; CDR2 reads SVGEGT. The CDR3 sequence is 17 residues long. Trimming left V 6 bases short and J 2 bases short, with 23 bases between. CDR3 in DNA: TGTGCCAGCAGCTATCGTCATGGTGGCCCGCCGGCCTACGAGCAGTACGTC. This codes for CASSYRHGGPPAYEQYV.

The rearrangement uses TRBV20-1 and TRBJ1-2; TRBD1 aligns across 7 bases. The V segment lost 6 bases and the J segment 4 bases; nucleotides outside the gene matches: 2. Germline lookup yields CDR1 DFQATT and CDR2 SNEGSKA (reference sequence). This CDR3 spans 11 amino acids. As DNA, the CDR3 is TGCAGTGCGAACAGGGGCTATGGCTACACCTTC. This translates into CSANRGYGYTF.

The chain links TRBV11-3 to TRBJ2-5, with 7 bases lining up with TRBD2. Germline CDR1 reads SGHNT; CDR2 reads YENEEA. The CDR3 is made up of 13 amino acids. J lost 5 bases, V lost 5 bases, and 5 bases had no gene match. The CDR3 region has the DNA TGTGCCAGCAGCCAGCGGGGTACGGAGACCCAGTACTTC. Protein sequence: CASSQRGTETQYF.

This clonotype was detected a few times. The V and J genes are TRBV27 and TRBJ1-2; the D gene is possibly TRBD1 (6 bases). The V gene lost 2 bases and the J gene lost 6 bases, with 16 bases spanning the gap. CDR1 is MNHEY and CDR2 is SMNVEV in the germline V gene (reference sequence). This CDR3 comprises 15 residues. The CDR3 loop is CASSLGPGRGDGYTF. CDR3 DNA sequence: TGTGCCAGCAGTTTAGGACCGGGGAGGGGGGATGGCTACACCTTC.

This clonotype was seen at least ten times. This chain uses TRBV4-3 with TRBJ2-2; no definite D call. Between the trimmed V and J ends, which lost 3 bases and 4 bases, there was a span of 6 bases. CDR3 length: 13 amino acids. Germline CDR1 LGHNA, CDR2 YSLEER. The CDR3 loop reads CASSQLFTGELFF. The CDR3 nucleotides read TGCGCCAGCAGCCAGCTCTTCACCGGGGAGCTGTTTTTT.

V is TRBV5-1 and J is TRBJ2-2; D gene ambiguous. The V gene's germline CDR1 is SGHRS and CDR2 YFSETQ. V was shortened by 4 bases and J by 0 bases, with 16 bases between the two germline ends. The CDR3 contains 17 residues. The CDR3 protein is CASSDLETYPNTGELFF. The CDR3 DNA follows: TGCGCCAGCAGCGATTTAGAAACCTACCCGAACACCGGGGAGCTGTTTTTT.

J is TRBJ1-5 and V is TRBV7-2, with D tentatively TRBD1 (5 bases). V was pared by 3 bases and J by 2 bases, with 11 bases between. From germline, CDR1 is SGHTA and CDR2 FQGNSA. This CDR3 comprises 15 residues. The CDR3 nucleotides read TGTGCCAGCAGCTTTTGGGGGAACGGCAATCAGCCCCAGCATTTT. This gives the protein CASSFWGNGNQPQHF. Full variable domain (missing parts from reference TRBV7-2 and TRBJ1-5): GAGVSQSPSNKVTEKGKDVELRCDPISGHTALYWYRQSLGQGLEFLIYFQGNSAPDKSGLPSDRFSAERTGGSVSTLTIQRTQQEDSAVYLCASSFWGNGNQPQHFGDGTRLSIL.

This clonotype was recorded a few times. The CDR3 DNA reads as TGTGCCAGCAGGGAGGGTTTTGGCAATCAGCCCCAGCATTTT. Encoded protein: CASREGFGNQPQHF. This rearrangement joins TRBV6-1 to TRBJ1-5; the D is unclear. Trimming removed 6 bases at V and 2 bases at J, with 11 bases between. Germline V gene data show CDR1 as MNHNS and CDR2 as SASEGT. The CDR3 has 14 amino acids.

The chain is built from TRBV9 and TRBJ2-3; tentative D call: TRBD2 (5 bases). The CDR3 spans 16 residues. CDR1 SGDLS and CDR2 YYNGEE come from the germline V gene. V lost 4 bases and J lost 1, with 16 bases in between. CDR3 in DNA: TGTGCCAGCAGCTCTAGGGAGCGTGGACGCACAGATACGCAGTATTTT. Translated: CASSSRERGRTDTQYF.

This clonotype has more than one count but fewer than ten. The chain recombines TRBV11-2 with TRBJ1-5; D gene unclear. Germline V gene sequence: CDR1 SGHAT, CDR2 FQNNGV. The CDR3 has 15 amino acids. Trimming removed 0 bases at V and 6 bases at J, with 12 bases between. The CDR3 bases are TGTGCCAGCAGCTTAGACCTAAAGGGAACTCAGCCCCAGCATTTT. This gives the protein CASSLDLKGTQPQHF.